Following are 20 T cell receptor beta chains from one sample sequenced in a study of shared clonotypes between healthy human individuals. Clones were sequenced by immunoSEQ multiplex PCR, and TCRdb holds only the in-frame ones, with some missing. Found here are 2 million to 2.5 million clones, over 90% of them singletons; the top ten hold 0.39%. Specimen: naive CD4+ T cells from PBMCs. Subset noted: CD45RA+ positively selected. These receptors all come from a man between 18 and 35 years old in good health. Some clones in this sample may be carry-over from other donors' samples.

The gene calls are TRBV28 and TRBJ2-1; possibly TRBD2 for D (5 bases). Trimming shortened V by 4 bases and J by 5 bases, and 15 bases separated the two germline ends. Germline CDR1 MDHEN, CDR2 SYDVKM. This CDR3 spans 15 amino acids. As DNA, the CDR3 is TGTGCCAGCAGTTCCCTGGTGGGAGACCACAATGAGCAGTTCTTC. Its translation is CASSSLVGDHNEQFF. The full variable domain, with the rest looked up from reference TRBV28 and TRBJ2-1, is DVKVTQSSRYLVKRTGEKVFLECVQDMDHENMFWYRQDPGLGLRLIYFSYDVKMKEKGDIPEGYSVSREKKERFSLILESASTNQTSMYLCASSSLVGDHNEQFFGPGTRLTVL.

The CDR3 loop reads CASSPGLAQGEAQYF. The CDR3 bases are TGTGCCAGCAGCCCCGGACTAGCCCAAGGGGAGGCGCAGTATTTT. The V gene is TRBV7-7, the J gene TRBJ2-3; 8 positions match TRBD2. Germline V gene sequence: CDR1 SSHAT, CDR2 FNYEAQ (reference sequence). Trimming cost V 5 bases and J 10 bases; bases outside gene matches: 14. The CDR3 contains 15 residues.

This chain uses TRBV27 with TRBJ2-1, with D perhaps TRBD1 (11 bases). Trimming left V 1 base short and J 13 bases short, with 29 bases between. The CDR3 runs to 18 residues. CDR1 and CDR2 (germline): MNHEY, SMNVEV (reference sequence). The CDR3 is CASSLLGQGVSSGSLQFF. The CDR3 DNA sequence: TGTGCCAGCAGTTTATTGGGACAGGGGGTTTCTAGCGGGAGCTTACAGTTCTTC.

This chain joins TRBV28 and TRBJ2-5; D uncertain. V was shortened by 3 bases and J by 7 bases, with 12 bases between the two germline ends. Germline V CDR1 and CDR2: MDHEN, SYDVKM. CDR3 size: 13 residues. The CDR3 region is CASSLRKVGTQYF. Written as DNA, the CDR3 is TGTGCCAGCAGTTTGCGAAAGGTGGGGACCCAGTACTTC.

The chain links TRBV5-8 to TRBJ2-1; TRBD2 aligns across 12 bases. From germline, CDR1 is SGHTS and CDR2 YDEGEE. The CDR3 runs to 14 residues. V shed 10 bases, J shed 7 bases, and the junction held 9 bases outside the gene matches. CDR3 nucleotides: TGTGCCGTAAGACTAGCGGGAGCGGGGAATGAGCAGTTCTTC. Its translation: CAVRLAGAGNEQFF.

This sequence joins TRBV20-1 and TRBJ1-2; TRBD1 matches 7 bases. Losses at the gene ends were 7 bases for V and 6 bases for J; bases not matched to a gene: 5. This CDR3 comprises 11 residues. Germline assignment: CDR1 DFQATT and CDR2 SNEGSKA (reference sequence). The CDR3 region has the DNA TGCAGTGTAAAGGGGGCCCATGGCTACACCTTC. It is translated as CSVKGAHGYTF.

The gene calls are TRBV9 and TRBJ2-5; D may match TRBD1 or TRBD2 (5 bases each). The ends were cut back, 0 bases at V and 7 bases at J, with 19 bases in the middle. Germline V gene sequence: CDR1 SGDLS, CDR2 YYNGEE. The CDR3 is 16 amino acids. The CDR3 nucleotides are TGTGCCAGCAGCGTAGAGCAAGGCTCCCGGGGCGGGACCCAGTACTTC. Residues: CASSVEQGSRGGTQYF.

V and J are TRBV28 and TRBJ2-5; D is undetermined. This CDR3 region has 13 residues. Germline values: CDR1 MDHEN, CDR2 SYDVKM. V dropped 6 bases and J dropped 7 bases, with 15 bases sitting between them. CDR3 in amino acids: CASRTDGYGTQYF. CDR3 nucleotide sequence: TGTGCCAGCAGAACGGACGGTTACGGGACCCAGTACTTC.

The rearrangement uses TRBV19 and TRBJ1-5; weak D call: TRBD1 (6 bases). Trimming left V 8 bases short and J 6 bases short, with 17 bases between. The germline V gene has CDR1 LNHDA and CDR2 SQIVND (reference sequence). The CDR3 is 14 amino acids. The CDR3 sequence: CASWGQGGGQPQHF. The CDR3 DNA follows: TGTGCCAGTTGGGGGCAGGGAGGCGGTCAGCCCCAGCATTTT.

This clone occurred a few times. Other DNA sequences in the same sample also yield this CDR3. The chain recombines TRBV7-9 with TRBJ2-3; D is perhaps TRBD1 or TRBD2 (5 bases each). This CDR3 has 13 residues. V dropped 1 base and J dropped 4 bases, with 6 bases sitting between them. The germline CDR1 and CDR2 sequences are SEHNR and FQNEAQ (reference sequence). CDR3 region: CASSLGGADTQYF. Written as DNA, the CDR3 is TGTGCCAGCAGCTTAGGAGGGGCAGATACGCAGTATTTT.

The J gene is TRBJ1-4, the V gene TRBV11-2; D not resolved. CDR3 length: 13 amino acids. Looked up from germline, CDR1 is SGHAT and CDR2 is FQNNGV. The ends were cut back, 4 bases at V and 8 bases at J, with 11 bases in the middle. The CDR3 DNA sequence: TGTGCCAGCAGCTCCGGCACTCGGGAAAAACTGTTTTTT. Its translation: CASSSGTREKLFF.

The chain has TRBV5-1 and TRBJ2-5, with D perhaps matching TRBD1 (6 bases). The CDR3 sequence is 13 residues long. Between the trimmed V and J ends, which lost 5 bases and 2 bases, there was a span of 10 bases. Germline CDR1 SGHRS, CDR2 YFSETQ. CDR3 DNA: TGCGCCAGCAGAGAGACAGGACAAGAGACCCAGTACTTC. Its protein is CASRETGQETQYF.

The chain recombines TRBV20-1 with TRBJ2-1, with a weak D call TRBD2 (5 bases). Germline V CDR1 and CDR2: DFQATT, SNEGSKA (reference sequence). CDR3 length: 9 residues. The CDR3 region is CRAGNEQFF. CDR3 DNA sequence: TGCAGGGCGGGCAATGAGCAGTTCTTC.

The CDR3 reads CASGGPGDRDYTQYF. DNA for the CDR3: TGTGCCAGCGGAGGCCCGGGGGACAGGGACTATACGCAGTATTTT. The chain carries TRBV7-6 and TRBJ2-3; TRBD1 agrees at 9 bases. The germline V gene encodes CDR1 SGHVS and CDR2 FNYEAQ. Trimming removed 8 bases from V and 7 bases from J; junction bases left unmatched: 13. The length of the CDR3 is 15 residues.

The chain has TRBV5-1 and TRBJ2-2; D ambiguous. Trimming took 6 bases from V and 1 from J, leaving 10 bases between them. CDR3 length equals 14 residues. The germline CDR1 and CDR2 sequences are SGHRS and YFSETQ. CDR3 in amino acids: CASTETLNTGELFF. Here the CDR3 DNA reads TGCGCCAGCACCGAGACACTGAACACCGGGGAGCTGTTTTTT.

V gene TRBV28 combines with J gene TRBJ2-7; 7 bases line up with TRBD2. This CDR3 comprises 14 residues. The germline CDR1 and CDR2 sequences are MDHEN and SYDVKM. Losses at the gene ends were 5 bases for V and 4 bases for J; bases not matched to a gene: 8. CDR3 in amino acids: CASSSRRTRYEQYF. DNA for the CDR3: TGTGCCAGCAGTAGCAGACGGACTAGGTACGAGCAGTACTTC.

The chain recombines TRBV30 with TRBJ1-2; the D gene is possibly TRBD1 (5 bases). The CDR3 is 12 residues long. V was trimmed by 4 bases and J by 4 bases, leaving 10 bases between them. The germline V gene has CDR1 GTSNPN and CDR2 SVGIG (reference sequence). CDR3 in amino acids: CAWKGQGYGYTF. CDR3 DNA: TGTGCCTGGAAGGGGCAGGGCTATGGCTACACCTTC.

The chain employs TRBV18 and TRBJ1-2; no definite D call. The CDR3 runs 14 residues. V was trimmed by 4 bases and J by 4 bases, leaving 13 bases between them. In germline, CDR1 is KGHSH, CDR2 LQKENI. CDR3: CASSQPTRSYGYTF. CDR3 nucleotides: TGTGCCAGCTCACAGCCCACTCGGAGCTATGGCTACACCTTC.

The chain links TRBV7-6 to TRBJ2-7; tentatively, D is TRBD2 (5 bases). V was trimmed by 0 bases and J by 5 bases, leaving 5 bases between them. In germline, CDR1 is SGHVS, CDR2 FNYEAQ. This CDR3 is built from 12 residues. The CDR3 here is CASSLARDEQYF. In DNA, the CDR3 is TGTGCCAGCAGCTTAGCGCGGGACGAGCAGTACTTC.

This clone was observed a few times. The chain is built from TRBV4-2 and TRBJ1-5; a possible D gene is TRBD1 (6 bases). Germline values: CDR1 LGHNA, CDR2 YNFKEQ. The CDR3 covers 15 residues. V gave up 1 base and J gave up 5 bases, with 12 bases separating them. The CDR3 bases are TGTGCCAGCAGCCAAGCTGGGACATCGGATCAGCCCCAGCATTTT. This gives the protein CASSQAGTSDQPQHF.